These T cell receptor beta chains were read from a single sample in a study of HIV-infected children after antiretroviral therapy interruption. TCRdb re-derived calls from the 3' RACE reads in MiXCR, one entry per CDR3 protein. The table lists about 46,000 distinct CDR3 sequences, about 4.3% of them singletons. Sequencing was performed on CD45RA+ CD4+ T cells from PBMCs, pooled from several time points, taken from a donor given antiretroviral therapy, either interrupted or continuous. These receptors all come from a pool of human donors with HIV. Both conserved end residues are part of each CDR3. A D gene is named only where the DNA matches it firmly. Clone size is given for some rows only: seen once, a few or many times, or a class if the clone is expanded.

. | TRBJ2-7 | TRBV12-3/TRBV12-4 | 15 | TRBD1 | CASSLTGVLRYEQYF | TGTGCCAGCAGTCTAACAGGGGTCCTACGCTACGAGCAGTACTTC
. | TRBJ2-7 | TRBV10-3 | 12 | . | CASAGQLYEQYF | TGTGCCTCCGCGGGACAGCTCTACGAGCAGTACTTC
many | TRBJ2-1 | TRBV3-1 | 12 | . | CASSQGYNEQFF | TGTGCCAGCAGCCAGGGATACAATGAGCAGTTCTTC
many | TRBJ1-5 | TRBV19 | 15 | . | CASSMGLYSNQPQHF | TGTGCCAGTAGTATGGGACTTTATAGCAATCAGCCCCAGCATTTT
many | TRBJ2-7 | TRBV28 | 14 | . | CASSLGTVSYEQYF | TGTGCCAGCAGTTTGGGTACGGTGTCCTACGAGCAGTACTTC
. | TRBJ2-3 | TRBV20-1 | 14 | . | CSARSGTNLDTQYF | TGCAGTGCGAGATCCGGGACAAATTTAGATACGCAGTATTTT
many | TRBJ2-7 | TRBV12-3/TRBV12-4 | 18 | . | CASSLWNSPSEPTYEQYF | TGTGCCAGCAGTTTATGGAACAGCCCTTCCGAACCTACCTACGAGCAGTACTTC
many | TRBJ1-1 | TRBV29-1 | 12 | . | CSATQVAAEAFF | TGCAGCGCGACACAGGTTGCCGCTGAAGCTTTCTTT
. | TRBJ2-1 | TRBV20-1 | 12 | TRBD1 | CSGGQGVGEQFF | TGCAGTGGAGGACAGGGGGTCGGTGAGCAGTTCTTC
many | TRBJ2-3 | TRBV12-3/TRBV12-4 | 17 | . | CASSPGPQRATTDTQYF | TGTGCCAGCAGTCCGGGCCCCCAGCGGGCCACAACAGATACGCAGTATTTT
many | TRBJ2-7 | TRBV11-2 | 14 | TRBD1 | CASSVRDRPYEQYF | TGTGCCAGCAGCGTCCGGGACAGGCCCTACGAGCAGTACTTC
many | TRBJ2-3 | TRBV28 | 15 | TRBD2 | CASASGGQGTDTQYF | TGTGCCAGCGCGTCGGGGGGGCAGGGCACAGATACGCAGTATTTT
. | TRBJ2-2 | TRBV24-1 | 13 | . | CATSEPGTGELFF | TGTGCCACCAGTGAGCCGGGGACCGGGGAGCTGTTTTTT
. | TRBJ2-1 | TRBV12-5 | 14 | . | CASGLPPQGYEQFF | TGTGCTAGTGGTTTGCCCCCGCAGGGGTATGAGCAGTTCTTC
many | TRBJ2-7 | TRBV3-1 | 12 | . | CASSQAPGEQYF | TGTGCCAGCAGCCAAGCCCCGGGCGAGCAGTACTTC
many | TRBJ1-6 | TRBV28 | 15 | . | CASSYRRQLNSPLHF | TGTGCCAGCAGTTACCGACGGCAACTCAATTCACCCCTCCACTTT
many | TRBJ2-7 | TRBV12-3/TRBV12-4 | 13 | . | CASSLWGSYEQYF | TGTGCCAGCAGCCTATGGGGGTCCTACGAGCAGTACTTC
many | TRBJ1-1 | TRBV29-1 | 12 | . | CSYDSLNTEAFF | TGCAGCTACGACAGTTTGAACACTGAAGCTTTCTTT
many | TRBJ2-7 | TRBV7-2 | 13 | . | CASSLLRDYEQYF | TGTGCCAGCAGCTTATTACGGGACTACGAGCAGTACTTC
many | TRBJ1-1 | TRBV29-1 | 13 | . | CSVSESPLTEAFF | TGCAGCGTTTCCGAATCTCCGCTCACTGAAGCTTTCTTT
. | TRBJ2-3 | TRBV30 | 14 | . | CAWSVQGGTDTQYF | TGTGCCTGGAGTGTACAGGGAGGCACAGATACGCAGTATTTT
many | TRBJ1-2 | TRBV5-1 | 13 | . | CASSAGDSPGYTF | TGCGCCAGCAGCGCGGGGGACTCCCCCGGCTACACCTTC
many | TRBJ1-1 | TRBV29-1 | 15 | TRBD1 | CSVLSYRGRDTEAFF | TGCAGCGTCCTCTCCTACAGGGGACGGGACACTGAAGCTTTCTTT
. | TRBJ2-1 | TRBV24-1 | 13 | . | CATSGRVWDEQFF | TGTGCCACCAGTGGGAGGGTTTGGGATGAGCAGTTCTTC
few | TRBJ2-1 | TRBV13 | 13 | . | CASSLGAGNEQFF | TGTGCCAGCAGCTTAGGCGCTGGCAATGAGCAGTTCTTC
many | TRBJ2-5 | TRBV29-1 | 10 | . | CSVRGGTQYF | TGCAGCGTACGGGGAGGGACCCAGTACTTC
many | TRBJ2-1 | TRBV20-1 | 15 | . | CSAHERGSSYNEQFF | TGCAGTGCCCATGAGAGGGGGAGCTCCTACAATGAGCAGTTCTTC
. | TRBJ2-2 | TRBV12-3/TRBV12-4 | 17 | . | CASSSPGWGSNTGELFF | TGTGCCAGCAGTTCCCCGGGGTGGGGGTCGAACACCGGGGAGCTGTTTTTT
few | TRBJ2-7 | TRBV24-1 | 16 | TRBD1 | CATAKGGPGQGAEQYF | TGTGCCACCGCCAAGGGGGGCCCGGGACAGGGGGCCGAGCAGTACTTC
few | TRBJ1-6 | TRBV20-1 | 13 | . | CSVTGGTGSPLHF | TGCAGTGTTACGGGGGGGACCGGATCACCCCTCCACTTT
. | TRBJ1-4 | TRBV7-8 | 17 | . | CASSLGPGFSTNEKLFF | TGTGCCAGCAGCTTAGGACCGGGATTCTCAACTAATGAAAAACTGTTTTTT
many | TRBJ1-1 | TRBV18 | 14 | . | CASSPRGMNTEAFF | TGTGCCAGCTCACCAAGGGGGATGAACACTGAAGCTTTCTTT
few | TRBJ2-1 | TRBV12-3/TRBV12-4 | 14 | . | CASSLGLASDEQFF | TGTGCCAGCAGTTTGGGGCTAGCGTCCGATGAGCAGTTCTTC
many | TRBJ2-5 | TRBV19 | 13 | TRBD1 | CASYDRDQETQYF | TGTGCCAGCTACGACAGGGACCAAGAGACCCAGTACTTC
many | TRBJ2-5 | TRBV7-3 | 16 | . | CASSPSTRGNQETQYF | TGTGCCAGCAGCCCGAGTACGCGCGGGAACCAAGAGACCCAGTACTTC
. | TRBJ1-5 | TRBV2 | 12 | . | CASTQGNQPQHF | TGTGCCAGCACGCAGGGTAATCAGCCCCAGCATTTT
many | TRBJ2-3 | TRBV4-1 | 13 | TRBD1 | CASSQDVGGTQYF | TGCGCCAGCAGCCAAGATGTAGGGGGCACGCAGTATTTT
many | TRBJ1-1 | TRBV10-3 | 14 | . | CATRRELGWAEAFF | TGTGCCACTCGCAGGGAGTTGGGGTGGGCTGAAGCTTTCTTT
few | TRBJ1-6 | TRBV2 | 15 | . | CASRSTGSANSPLHF | TGTGCCAGCAGATCCACAGGGTCCGCTAATTCACCCCTCCACTTT
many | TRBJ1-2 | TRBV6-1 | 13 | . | CAVQATANYGYTF | TGTGCCGTCCAGGCCACCGCGAACTATGGCTACACCTTC
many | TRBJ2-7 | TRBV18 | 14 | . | CASSPEALSYEQYF | TGTGCCAGCTCACCGGAAGCGTTATCCTACGAGCAGTACTTC